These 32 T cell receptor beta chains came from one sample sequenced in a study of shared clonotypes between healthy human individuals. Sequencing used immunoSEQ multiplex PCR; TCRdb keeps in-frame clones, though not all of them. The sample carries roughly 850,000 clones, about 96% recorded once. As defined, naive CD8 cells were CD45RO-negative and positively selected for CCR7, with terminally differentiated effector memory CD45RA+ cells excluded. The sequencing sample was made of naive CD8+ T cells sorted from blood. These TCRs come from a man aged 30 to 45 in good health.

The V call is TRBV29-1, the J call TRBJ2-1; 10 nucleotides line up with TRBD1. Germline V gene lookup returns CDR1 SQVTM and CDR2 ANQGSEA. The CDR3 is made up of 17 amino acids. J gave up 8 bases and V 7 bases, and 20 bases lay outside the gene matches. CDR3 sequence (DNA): TGCAGCGCTGACGATGACGGGACCGGGACAGGGGTCGATGAGCAGTTCTTC. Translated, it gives CSADDDGTGTGVDEQFF.

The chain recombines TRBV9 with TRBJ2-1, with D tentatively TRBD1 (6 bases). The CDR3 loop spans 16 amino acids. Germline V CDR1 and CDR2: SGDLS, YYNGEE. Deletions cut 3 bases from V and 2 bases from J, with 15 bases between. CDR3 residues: CASSATGQITYNEQFF. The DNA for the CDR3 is TGTGCCAGCAGCGCAACTGGACAGATCACCTACAATGAGCAGTTCTTC. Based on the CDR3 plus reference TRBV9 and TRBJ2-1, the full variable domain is DSGVTQTPKHLITATGQRVTLRCSPRSGDLSVYWYQQSLDQGLQFLIQYYNGEERAKGNILERFSAQQFPDLHSELNLSSLELGDSALYFCASSATGQITYNEQFFGPGTRLTVL.

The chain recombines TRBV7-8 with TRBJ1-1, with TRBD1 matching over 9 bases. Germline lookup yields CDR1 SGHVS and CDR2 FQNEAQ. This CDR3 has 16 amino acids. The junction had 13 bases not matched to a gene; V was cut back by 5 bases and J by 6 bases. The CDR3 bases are TGTGCCAGCAGCATAGGGACAGGGATGAAGGGGGCTGAAGCTTTCTTT. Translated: CASSIGTGMKGAEAFF.

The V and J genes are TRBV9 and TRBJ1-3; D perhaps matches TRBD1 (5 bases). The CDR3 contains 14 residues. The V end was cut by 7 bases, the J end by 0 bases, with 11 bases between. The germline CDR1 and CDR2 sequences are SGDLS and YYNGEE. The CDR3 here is CASSGTTSGNTIYF. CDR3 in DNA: TGTGCCAGCTCGGGGACGACCTCTGGAAACACCATATATTTT.

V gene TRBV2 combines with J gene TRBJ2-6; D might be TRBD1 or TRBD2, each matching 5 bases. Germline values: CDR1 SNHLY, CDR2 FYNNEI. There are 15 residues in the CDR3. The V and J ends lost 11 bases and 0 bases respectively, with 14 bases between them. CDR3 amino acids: CAGRDRRSGANVLTF. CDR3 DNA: TGTGCCGGCCGGGACCGACGCTCTGGGGCCAACGTCCTGACTTTC.

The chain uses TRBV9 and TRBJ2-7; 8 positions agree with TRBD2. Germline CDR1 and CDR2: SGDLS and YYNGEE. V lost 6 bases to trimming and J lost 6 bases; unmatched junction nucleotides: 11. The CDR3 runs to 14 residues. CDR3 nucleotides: TGTGCCAGCACCTATGGCAGCGGGGGCGGCGAGCAGTACTTC. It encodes CASTYGSGGGEQYF.

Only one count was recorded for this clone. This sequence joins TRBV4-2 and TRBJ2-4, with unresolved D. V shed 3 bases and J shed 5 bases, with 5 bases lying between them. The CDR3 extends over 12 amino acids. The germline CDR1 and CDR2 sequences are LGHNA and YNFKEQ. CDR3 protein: CASSQSQNIQYF. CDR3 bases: TGTGCCAGCAGCCAGTCCCAAAACATTCAGTACTTC.

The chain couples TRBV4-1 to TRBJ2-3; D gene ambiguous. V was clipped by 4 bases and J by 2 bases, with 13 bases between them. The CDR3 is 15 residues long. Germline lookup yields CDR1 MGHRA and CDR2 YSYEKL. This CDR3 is CASSLSSSVTDTQYF. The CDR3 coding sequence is TGCGCCAGCAGCCTTAGTAGCTCGGTCACAGATACGCAGTATTTT.

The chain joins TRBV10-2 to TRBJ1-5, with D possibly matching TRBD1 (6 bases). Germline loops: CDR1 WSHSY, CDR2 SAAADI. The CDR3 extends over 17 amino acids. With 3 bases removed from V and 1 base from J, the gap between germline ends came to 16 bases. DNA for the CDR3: TGCGCCAGCAGTGATCACAGGGATTTAGGGAGCAATCAGCCCCAGCATTTT. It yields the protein CASSDHRDLGSNQPQHF.

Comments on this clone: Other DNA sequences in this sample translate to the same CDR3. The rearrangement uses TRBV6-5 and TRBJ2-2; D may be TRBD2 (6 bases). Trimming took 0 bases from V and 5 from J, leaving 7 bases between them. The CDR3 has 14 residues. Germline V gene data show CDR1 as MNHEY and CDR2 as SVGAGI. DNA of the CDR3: TGTGCCAGCAGTTACTCCGGAGGGACCGGGGAGCTGTTTTTT. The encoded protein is CASSYSGGTGELFF.

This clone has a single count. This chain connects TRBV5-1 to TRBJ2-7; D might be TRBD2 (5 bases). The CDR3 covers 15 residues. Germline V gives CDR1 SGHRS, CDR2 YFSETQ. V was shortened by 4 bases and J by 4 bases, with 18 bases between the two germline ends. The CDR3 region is CASSHPDLAQYEQYF. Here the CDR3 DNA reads TGCGCCAGCAGCCACCCTGACCTAGCCCAGTACGAGCAGTACTTC.

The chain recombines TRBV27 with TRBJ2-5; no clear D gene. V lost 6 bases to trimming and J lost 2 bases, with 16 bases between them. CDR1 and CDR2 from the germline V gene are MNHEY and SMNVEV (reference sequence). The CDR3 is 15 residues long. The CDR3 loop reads CASRPWAETQETQYF. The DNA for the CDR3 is TGTGCCAGCAGGCCTTGGGCAGAGACTCAAGAGACCCAGTACTTC.

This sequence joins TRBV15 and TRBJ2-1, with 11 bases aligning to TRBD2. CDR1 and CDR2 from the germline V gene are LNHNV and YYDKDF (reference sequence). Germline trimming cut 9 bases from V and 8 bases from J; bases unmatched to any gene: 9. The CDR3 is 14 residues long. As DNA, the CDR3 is TGTGCCACAACCGGGACTAGCGGTGGCGATGAGCAGTTCTTC. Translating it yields CATTGTSGGDEQFF.

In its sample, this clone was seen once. The CDR3 DNA sequence: TGTGCCACCAGCAGAGATCCCGACAAAGATCAGCCCCAGCATTTT. Encoded protein: CATSRDPDKDQPQHF. The J gene is TRBJ1-5, the V gene TRBV15; D is unclear. V dropped 0 bases and J dropped 5 bases, with 11 bases sitting between them. The germline CDR1 and CDR2 sequences are LNHNV and YYDKDF (reference sequence). CDR3 length: 15 amino acids.

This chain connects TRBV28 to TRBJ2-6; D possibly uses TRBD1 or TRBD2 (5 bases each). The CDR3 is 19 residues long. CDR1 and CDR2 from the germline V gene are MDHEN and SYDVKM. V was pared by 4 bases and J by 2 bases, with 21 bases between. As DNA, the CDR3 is TGTGCCAGCAGTTCGATTCGCGGATTGGGGACGGCTGGGGCCAACGTCCTGACTTTC. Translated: CASSSIRGLGTAGANVLTF.

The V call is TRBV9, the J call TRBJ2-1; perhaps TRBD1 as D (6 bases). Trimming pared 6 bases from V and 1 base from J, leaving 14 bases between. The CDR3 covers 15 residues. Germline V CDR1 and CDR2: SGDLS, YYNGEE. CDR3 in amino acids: CASNSQGLSYNEQFF. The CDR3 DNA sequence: TGTGCCAGCAATTCCCAGGGGTTATCCTACAATGAGCAGTTCTTC.

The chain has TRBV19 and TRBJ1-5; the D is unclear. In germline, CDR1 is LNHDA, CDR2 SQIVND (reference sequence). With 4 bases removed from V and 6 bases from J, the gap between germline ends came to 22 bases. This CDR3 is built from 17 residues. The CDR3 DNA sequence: TGTGCCAGTAGTACCATTAATGACATCACGAGTAGTCAGCCCCAGCATTTT. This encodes CASSTINDITSSQPQHF.

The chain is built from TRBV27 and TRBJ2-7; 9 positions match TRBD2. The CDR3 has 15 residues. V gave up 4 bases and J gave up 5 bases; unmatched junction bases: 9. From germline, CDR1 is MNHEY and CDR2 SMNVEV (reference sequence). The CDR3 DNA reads TGTGCCAGCAGTTCGCCCTTAGCGGGAGTGGACGAGCAGTACTTC. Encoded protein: CASSSPLAGVDEQYF.

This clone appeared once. CDR3 in amino acids: CATTPDTGYGYTF. CDR3 nucleotide sequence: TGTGCCACCACGCCTGATACGGGATATGGCTACACCTTC. This chain links TRBV10-3 with TRBJ1-2; D gene ambiguous. Germline lookup yields CDR1 ENHRY and CDR2 SYGVKD. CDR3 length: 13 amino acids. Trimming pared 10 bases from V and 5 bases from J, leaving 17 bases between.

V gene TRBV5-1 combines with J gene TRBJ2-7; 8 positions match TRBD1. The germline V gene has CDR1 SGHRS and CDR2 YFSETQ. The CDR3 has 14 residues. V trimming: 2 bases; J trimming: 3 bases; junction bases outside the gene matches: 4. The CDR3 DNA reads TGCGCCAGCAGCTTCCAGGGGGCGGGCTACGAGCAGTACTTC. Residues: CASSFQGAGYEQYF.

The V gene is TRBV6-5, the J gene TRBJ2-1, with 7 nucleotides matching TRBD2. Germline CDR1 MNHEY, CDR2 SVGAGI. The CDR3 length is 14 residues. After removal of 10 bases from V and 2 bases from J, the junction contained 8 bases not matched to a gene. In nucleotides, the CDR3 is TGTGCCACGAGTGGGGGGACTACCTACAATGAGCAGTTCTTC. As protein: CATSGGTTYNEQFF.

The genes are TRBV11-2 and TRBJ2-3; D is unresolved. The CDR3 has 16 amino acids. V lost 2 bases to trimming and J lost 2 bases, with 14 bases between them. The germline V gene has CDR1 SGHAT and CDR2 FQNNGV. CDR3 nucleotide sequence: TGTGCCAGCAGCTTATTGGCAAGTGGTTACACAGATACGCAGTATTTT. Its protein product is CASSLLASGYTDTQYF. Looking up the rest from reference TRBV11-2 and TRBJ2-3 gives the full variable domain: EAGVAQSPRYKIIEKRQSVAFWCNPISGHATLYWYQQILGQGPKLLIQFQNNGVVDDSQLPKDRFSAERLKGVDSTLKIQPAKLEDSAVYLCASSLLASGYTDTQYFGPGTRLTVL.

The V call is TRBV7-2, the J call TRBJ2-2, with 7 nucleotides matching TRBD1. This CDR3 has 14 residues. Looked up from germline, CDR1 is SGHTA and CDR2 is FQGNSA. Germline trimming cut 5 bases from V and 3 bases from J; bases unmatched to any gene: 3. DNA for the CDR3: TGTGCCAGCAGCCCAGGGGGATACACCGGGGAGCTGTTTTTT. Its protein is CASSPGGYTGELFF.

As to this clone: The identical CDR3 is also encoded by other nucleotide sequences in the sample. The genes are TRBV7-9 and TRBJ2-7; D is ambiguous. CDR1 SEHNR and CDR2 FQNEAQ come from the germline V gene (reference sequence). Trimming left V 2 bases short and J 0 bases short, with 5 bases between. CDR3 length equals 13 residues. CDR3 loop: CASSLKGSYEQYF. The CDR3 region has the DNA TGTGCCAGCAGCTTAAAGGGCTCCTACGAGCAGTACTTC.

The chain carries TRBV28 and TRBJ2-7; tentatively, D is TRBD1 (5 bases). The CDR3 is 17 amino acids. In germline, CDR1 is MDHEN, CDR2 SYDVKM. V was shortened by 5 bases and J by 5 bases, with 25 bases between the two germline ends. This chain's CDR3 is CASSPTSVGYTDNEQYF. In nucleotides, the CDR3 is TGTGCCAGCAGTCCTACTTCGGTGGGCTATACGGACAACGAGCAGTACTTC.

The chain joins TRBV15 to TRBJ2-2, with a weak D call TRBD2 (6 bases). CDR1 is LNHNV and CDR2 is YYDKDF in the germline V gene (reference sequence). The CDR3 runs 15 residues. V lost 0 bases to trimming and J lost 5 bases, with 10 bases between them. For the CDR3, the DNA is TGTGCCACCAGCAGAGAGACTAGAACTACCGGGGAGCTGTTTTTT. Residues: CATSRETRTTGELFF.

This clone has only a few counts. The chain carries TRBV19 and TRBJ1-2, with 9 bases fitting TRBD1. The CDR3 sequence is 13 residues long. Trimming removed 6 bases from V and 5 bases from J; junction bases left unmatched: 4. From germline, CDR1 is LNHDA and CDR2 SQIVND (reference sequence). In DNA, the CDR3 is TGTGCCAGTAGCTTCGGACAGGGGTATGGCTACACCTTC. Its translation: CASSFGQGYGYTF.

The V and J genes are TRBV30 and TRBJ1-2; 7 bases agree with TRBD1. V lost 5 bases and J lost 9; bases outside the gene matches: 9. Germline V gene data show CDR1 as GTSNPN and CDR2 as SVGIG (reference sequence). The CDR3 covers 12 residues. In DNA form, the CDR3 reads TGTGCCTGGGAAGGACAGGACTTGAGCTACACCTTC. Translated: CAWEGQDLSYTF. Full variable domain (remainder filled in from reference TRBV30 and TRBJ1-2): SQTIHQWPATLVQPVGSPLSLECTVEGTSNPNLYWYRQAAGRGLQLLFYSVGIGQISSEVPQNLSASRPQDRQFILSSKKLLLSDSGFYLCAWEGQDLSYTFGSGTRLTVV.

The CDR3 is CAGHREGYTF. For the CDR3, the DNA is TGTGCCGGGCACAGGGAGGGCTACACCTTC. The rearrangement uses TRBV27 and TRBJ1-2; a weak D match, TRBD1 (6 bases). The CDR3 extends over 10 amino acids. CDR1 is MNHEY and CDR2 is SMNVEV in the germline V gene (reference sequence). Trimming removed 11 bases from V and 8 bases from J, with 12 bases in between.

The CDR3 DNA sequence: TGTGCCACCCGGGACAGGGTTGGAGAGCAGTACTTC. Translation: CATRDRVGEQYF. V gene TRBV2 combines with J gene TRBJ2-7; TRBD1 aligns across 9 bases. J was trimmed by 7 bases and V by 10 bases; bases with no gene match: 8. The germline CDR1 and CDR2 sequences are SNHLY and FYNNEI. The CDR3 totals 12 residues.

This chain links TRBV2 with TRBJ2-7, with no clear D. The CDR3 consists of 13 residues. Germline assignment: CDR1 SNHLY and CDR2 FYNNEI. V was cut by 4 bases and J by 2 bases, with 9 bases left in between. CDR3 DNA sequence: TGTGCCAGCAGTGCTGGGATCCCCTACGAGCAGTACTTC. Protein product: CASSAGIPYEQYF.

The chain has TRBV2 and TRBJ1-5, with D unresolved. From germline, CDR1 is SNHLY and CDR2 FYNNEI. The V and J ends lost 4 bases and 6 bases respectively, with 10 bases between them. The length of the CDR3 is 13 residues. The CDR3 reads CASSVWEGQPQHF. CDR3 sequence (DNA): TGTGCCAGCAGTGTTTGGGAAGGTCAGCCCCAGCATTTT. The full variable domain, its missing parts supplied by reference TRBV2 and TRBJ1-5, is EPEVTQTPSHQVTQMGQEVILRCVPISNHLYFYWYRQILGQKVEFLVSFYNNEISEKSEIFDDQFSVERPDGSNFTLKIRSTKLEDSAMYFCASSVWEGQPQHFGDGTRLSIL.